This TCR beta chain comes out of a study of cytotoxic CD8 clonotypes in ibrutinib-treated CLL (TCRdb year 2021). The study in broad terms: The cohort was composed of ten to eleven relapsed/refractory and about 15 treatment-naive patients; IGHV unmutated status was identified in some 17 patients. Partial responses were observed in some 24 patients and complete responses in 2; after a median follow-up of roughly 62 months, remission was maintained in some 14 patients and progression was observed in approximately 12. The response samples were drawn at a median of 12 months into treatment, with a range of roughly 6 to 36 months. On average, each sample yielded roughly 250,000 productive templates and around 100,000 productive rearrangements. Of the 85 to 95 participants in the trial, about two dozen had longitudinal samples available. Cryopreserved peripheral blood mononuclear cells were collected before treatment, at response, and at either disease progression or sustained remission. Patients were still on ibrutinib when every remission and progressive disease sample was collected.

On a MiSeq, deep resolution sequencing aimed for a depth between 1 in 1 million and 1 in 200,000 T cells, with each clonotype covered around 9.2x on average. The immunoSEQ hsTCRB Kit was used to generate TCR beta libraries. On the authors' methods: ImmunoSEQ Data Assistant and ImmunoSEQ Analyzer were used for data analysis, and V, D and J genes were assigned according to IMGT definitions. Clonality, which ranges from 0 to 1, was calculated by subtracting the normalized Shannon entropy of productive rearrangement frequencies from one. Only overrepresented clonotypes making up at least 0.05% of each patient's repertoire were included in the public clonotype analysis. Some 14 age-matched healthy donor repertoires from immuneACCESS served as clonality controls. TCRdb carries this immuneACCESS record with in-frame sequences only. Its versions omit some clonotypes, under half of them owing to an unresolved V gene in the studies checked, with the rest unexplained. V and J calls and clone size are given by that table; D and trimming were obtained from the DNA. The sample profile shows just over 65,000 clones; 68% of them were found once. Around 5.8% of the sample is taken by the ten largest.

The time point label, read with the paper, signifies: 12 months on ibrutinib. For TCR beta library preparation, around 2 micrograms of genomic DNA were isolated from cryopreserved PBMCs. Longitudinal blood samples from CLL patients receiving ibrutinib monotherapy were subjected to high-throughput TCR beta sequencing. The patients took part in an open-label, single-center phase 2 trial of ibrutinib monotherapy. Details on this clone: Its recognized antigen is unknown. The input lacks base qualities; no much larger clone sits a single base away.

Relative to germline, V is 6 bases shorter and J is 0 bases shorter, with 6 bases between their ends. Inclusive of the bounding cysteine and phenylalanine, the CDR3 is 14 residues long. This entry keeps only the CDR3 DNA: 42 bases, framed from base 1. Sequences LNHDA (CDR1) and SQIVND (CDR2) are obtained from the germline V gene (reference sequence). General conclusions and limits of the study: Baseline clonality exceeded that of age-matched healthy donors and correlated strongly with circulating CD8+ T-cell counts. Sustained-remission and progressing patients did not have matched sampling times, and lymph node repertoires were not examined. An increase in clonality was observed at ibrutinib response, with clonality remaining stable during sustained remission and falling back toward baseline at progression. Public clonotypes were rare and either contracted or stayed stable during treatment, and the rise in clonality at ibrutinib response reflected the expansion of private clonotypes.

The sequence came from a human donor with chronic lymphocytic leukemia. Material: PBMCs, obtained after 12 months of ibrutinib treatment. The chain is made from TRBV19 and TRBJ2-6, and the D gene may be TRBD1, 5 bases matching. CDR3 region: CASRQDSGANVLTF. In nucleotides, the sequence is TGTGCCAGTAGACAGGACTCTGGGGCCAACGTCCTGACTTTC.